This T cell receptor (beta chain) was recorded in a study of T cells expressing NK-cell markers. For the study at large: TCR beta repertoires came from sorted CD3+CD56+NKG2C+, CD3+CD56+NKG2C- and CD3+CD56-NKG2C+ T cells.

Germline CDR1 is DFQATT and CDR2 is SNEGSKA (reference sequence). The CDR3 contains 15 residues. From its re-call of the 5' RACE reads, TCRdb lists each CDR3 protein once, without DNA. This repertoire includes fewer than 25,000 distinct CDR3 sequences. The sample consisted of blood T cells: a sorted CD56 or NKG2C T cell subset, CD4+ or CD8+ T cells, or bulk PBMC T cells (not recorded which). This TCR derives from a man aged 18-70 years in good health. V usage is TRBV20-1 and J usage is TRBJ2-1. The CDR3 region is CSARDLEGRYNEQFF.